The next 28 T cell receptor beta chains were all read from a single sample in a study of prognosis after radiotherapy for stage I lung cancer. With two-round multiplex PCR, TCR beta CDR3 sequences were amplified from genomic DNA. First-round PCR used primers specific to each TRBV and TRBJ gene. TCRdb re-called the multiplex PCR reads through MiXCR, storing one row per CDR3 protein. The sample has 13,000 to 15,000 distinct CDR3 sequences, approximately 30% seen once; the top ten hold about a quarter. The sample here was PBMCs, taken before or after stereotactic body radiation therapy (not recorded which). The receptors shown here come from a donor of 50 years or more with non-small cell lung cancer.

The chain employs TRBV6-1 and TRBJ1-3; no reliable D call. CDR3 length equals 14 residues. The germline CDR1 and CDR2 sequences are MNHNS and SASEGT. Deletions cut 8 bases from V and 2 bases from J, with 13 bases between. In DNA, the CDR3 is TGTGCCAGCGGAACCGGCATCCCTGGAAACACCATATATTTT. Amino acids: CASGTGIPGNTIYF.

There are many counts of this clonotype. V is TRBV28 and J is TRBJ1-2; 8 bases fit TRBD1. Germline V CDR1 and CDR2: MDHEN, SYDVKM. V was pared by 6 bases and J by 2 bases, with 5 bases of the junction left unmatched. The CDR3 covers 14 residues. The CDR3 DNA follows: TGTGCCAGCAGCTCAGGGGGCGCAAACTATGGCTACACCTTC. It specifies CASSSGGANYGYTF.

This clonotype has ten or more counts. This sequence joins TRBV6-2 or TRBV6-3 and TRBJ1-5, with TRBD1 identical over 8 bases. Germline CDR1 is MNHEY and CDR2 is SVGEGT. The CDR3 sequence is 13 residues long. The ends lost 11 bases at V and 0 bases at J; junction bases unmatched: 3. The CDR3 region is CAGGQGSNQPQHF. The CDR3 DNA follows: TGTGCCGGTGGACAGGGTAGCAATCAGCCCCAGCATTTT.

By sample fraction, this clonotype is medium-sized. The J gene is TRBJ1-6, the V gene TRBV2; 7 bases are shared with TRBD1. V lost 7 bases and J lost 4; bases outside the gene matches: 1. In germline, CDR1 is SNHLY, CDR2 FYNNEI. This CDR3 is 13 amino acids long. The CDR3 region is CASKGQYNSPLHF. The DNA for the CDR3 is TGTGCCAGCAAGGGACAGTATAATTCACCCCTCCACTTT.

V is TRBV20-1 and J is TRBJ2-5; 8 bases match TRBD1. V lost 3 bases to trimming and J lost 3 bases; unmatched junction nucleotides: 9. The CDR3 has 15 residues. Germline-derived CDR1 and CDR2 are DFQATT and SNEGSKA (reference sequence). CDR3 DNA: TGCAGTGCTAGTGACTTCAGGGGGCCCGAAGAGACCCAGTACTTC. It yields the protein CSASDFRGPEETQYF.

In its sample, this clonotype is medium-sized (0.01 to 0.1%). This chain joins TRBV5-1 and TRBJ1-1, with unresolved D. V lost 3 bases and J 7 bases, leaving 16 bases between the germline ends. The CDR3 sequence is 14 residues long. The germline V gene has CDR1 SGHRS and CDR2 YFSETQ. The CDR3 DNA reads TGCGCCAGCAGCTACGGCCGCGGCCTAAGTGAAGCTTTCTTT. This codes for CASSYGRGLSEAFF.

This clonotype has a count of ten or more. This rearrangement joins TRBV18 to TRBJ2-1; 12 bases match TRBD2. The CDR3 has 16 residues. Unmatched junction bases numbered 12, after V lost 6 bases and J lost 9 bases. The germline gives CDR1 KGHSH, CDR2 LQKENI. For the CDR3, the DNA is TGTGCCAGCTCCCAATTGACTAGCGGGAGTGCAGGTGAGCAGTTCTTC. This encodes CASSQLTSGSAGEQFF.

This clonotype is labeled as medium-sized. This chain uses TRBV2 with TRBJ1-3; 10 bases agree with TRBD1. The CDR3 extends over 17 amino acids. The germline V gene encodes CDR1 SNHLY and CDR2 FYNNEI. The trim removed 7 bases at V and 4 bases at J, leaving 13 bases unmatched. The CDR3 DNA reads TGTGCCAGCACGACAGGGGGCCGTCTTAAGTCCGGAAACACCATATATTTT. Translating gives CASTTGGRLKSGNTIYF.

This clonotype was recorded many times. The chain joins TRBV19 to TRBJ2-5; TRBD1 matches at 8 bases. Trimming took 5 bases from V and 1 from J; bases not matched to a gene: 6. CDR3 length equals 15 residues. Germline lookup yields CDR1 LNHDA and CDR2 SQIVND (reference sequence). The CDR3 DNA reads TGTGCCAGTAGTGCTAGGACAGGGCGCCAAGAGACCCAGTACTTC. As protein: CASSARTGRQETQYF.

CDR3 residues: CASGPPGGKGHRELFF. CDR3 coding DNA: TGTGCTAGTGGTCCCCCTGGGGGGAAGGGACACCGGGAGCTGTTTTTT. The V and J genes are TRBV12-5 and TRBJ2-2, with D perhaps given as TRBD1 or TRBD2 (6 bases each). V was trimmed by 5 bases and J by 9 bases, leaving 22 bases between them. The CDR3 is 16 residues long. Germline V gene data show CDR1 as LGHNT and CDR2 as FRNRAP.

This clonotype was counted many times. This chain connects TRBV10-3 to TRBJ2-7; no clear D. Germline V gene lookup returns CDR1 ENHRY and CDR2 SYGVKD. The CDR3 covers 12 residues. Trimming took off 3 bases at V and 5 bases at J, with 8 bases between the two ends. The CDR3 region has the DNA TGTGCCATCAGTGATAGGCCCCACGAGCAGTACTTC. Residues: CAISDRPHEQYF.

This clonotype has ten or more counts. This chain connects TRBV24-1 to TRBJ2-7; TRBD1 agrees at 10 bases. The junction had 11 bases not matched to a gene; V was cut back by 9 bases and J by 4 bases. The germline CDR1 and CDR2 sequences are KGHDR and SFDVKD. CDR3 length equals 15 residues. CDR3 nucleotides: TGTGCCACCGGAGGGGGGACAGGGGAGACTTACGAGCAGTACTTC. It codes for CATGGGTGETYEQYF.

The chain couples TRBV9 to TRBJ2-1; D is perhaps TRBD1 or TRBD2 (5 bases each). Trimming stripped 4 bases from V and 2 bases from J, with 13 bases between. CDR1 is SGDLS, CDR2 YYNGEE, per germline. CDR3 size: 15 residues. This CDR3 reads CASSHRDEAYNEQFF. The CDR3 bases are TGTGCCAGCAGCCACCGGGACGAGGCCTACAATGAGCAGTTCTTC.

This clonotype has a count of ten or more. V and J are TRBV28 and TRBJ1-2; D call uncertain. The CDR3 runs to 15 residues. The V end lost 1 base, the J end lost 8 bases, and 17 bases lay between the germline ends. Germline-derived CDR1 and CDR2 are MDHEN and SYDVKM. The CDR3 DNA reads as TGTGCCAGCAGTTTATATCTTTCGGGGTCGTACGGCTACACCTTC. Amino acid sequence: CASSLYLSGSYGYTF.

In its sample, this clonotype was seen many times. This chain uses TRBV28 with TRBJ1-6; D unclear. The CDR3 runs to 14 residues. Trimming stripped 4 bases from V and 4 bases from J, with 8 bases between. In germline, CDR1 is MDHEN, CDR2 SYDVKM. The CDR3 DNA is TGTGCCAGCAGTTCCGGGCCATATAATTCACCCCTCCACTTT. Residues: CASSSGPYNSPLHF.

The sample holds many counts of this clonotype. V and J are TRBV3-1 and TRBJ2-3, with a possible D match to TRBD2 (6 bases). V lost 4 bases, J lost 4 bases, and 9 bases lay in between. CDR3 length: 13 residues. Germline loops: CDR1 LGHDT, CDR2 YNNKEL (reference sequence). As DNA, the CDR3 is TGTGCCAGCAGCCGCGGGAACTCAGATACGCAGTATTTT. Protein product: CASSRGNSDTQYF.

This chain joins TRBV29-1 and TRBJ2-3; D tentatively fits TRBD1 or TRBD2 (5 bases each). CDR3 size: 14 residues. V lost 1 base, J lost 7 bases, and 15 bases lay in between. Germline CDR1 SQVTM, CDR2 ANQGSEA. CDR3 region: CSVEARGIIYTQYF. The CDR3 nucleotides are TGCAGCGTTGAAGCACGGGGCATCATATATACGCAGTATTTT.

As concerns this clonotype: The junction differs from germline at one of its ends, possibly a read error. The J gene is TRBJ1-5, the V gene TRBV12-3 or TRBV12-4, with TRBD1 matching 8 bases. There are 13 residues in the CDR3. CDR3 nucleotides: TGTGCCAGCAGTACGGACAGGGCTCGTCCCCATCATTTT. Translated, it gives CASSTDRARPHHF.

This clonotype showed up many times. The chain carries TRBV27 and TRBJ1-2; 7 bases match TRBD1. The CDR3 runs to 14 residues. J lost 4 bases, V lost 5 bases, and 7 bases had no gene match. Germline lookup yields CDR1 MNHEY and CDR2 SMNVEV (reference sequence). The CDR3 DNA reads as TGTGCCAGCAGTCAAAGGTGGGACAGCTATGGCTACACCTTC. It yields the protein CASSQRWDSYGYTF.

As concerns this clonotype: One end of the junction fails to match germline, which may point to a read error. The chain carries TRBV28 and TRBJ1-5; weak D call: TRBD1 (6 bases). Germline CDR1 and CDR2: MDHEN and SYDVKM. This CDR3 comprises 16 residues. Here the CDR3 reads CASSLPGGSENQPKHF. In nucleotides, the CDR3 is TGTGCCAGCAGTCTACCGGGGGGCTCGGAAAATCAGCCCAAGCATTTT.

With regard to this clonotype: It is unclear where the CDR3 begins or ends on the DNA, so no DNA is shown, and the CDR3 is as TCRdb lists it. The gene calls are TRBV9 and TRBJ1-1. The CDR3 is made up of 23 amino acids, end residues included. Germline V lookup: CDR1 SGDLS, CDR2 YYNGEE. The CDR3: CASSAPNSPLHFGNGTRLTEAFF.

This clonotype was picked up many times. The CDR3 DNA reads as TGCAGTGCTCGACGGCCCTCTGGAAACACCATATATTTT. Protein: CSARRPSGNTIYF. The chain recombines TRBV20-1 with TRBJ1-3; no clear D. Germline-derived CDR1 and CDR2 are DFQATT and SNEGSKA (reference sequence). The V end lost 5 bases, the J end lost 0 bases, and 8 bases lay between the germline ends. This CDR3 comprises 13 residues.

Here the CDR3 reads CASSYRTARTDTQYF. CDR3 DNA sequence: TGTGCCAGCAGCTACCGGACAGCTAGGACAGATACGCAGTATTTT. The chain employs TRBV11-2 and TRBJ2-3, with D tentatively TRBD1 (6 bases). V was pared by 4 bases and J by 3 bases, with 14 bases between. The CDR3 consists of 15 residues. Germline V gene data show CDR1 as SGHAT and CDR2 as FQNNGV.

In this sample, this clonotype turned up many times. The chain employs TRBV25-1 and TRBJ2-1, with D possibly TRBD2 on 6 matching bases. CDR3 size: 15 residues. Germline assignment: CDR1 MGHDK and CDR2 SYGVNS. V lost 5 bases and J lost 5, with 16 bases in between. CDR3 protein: CASSRGWGGDNEQFF. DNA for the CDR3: TGTGCCAGCAGTCGGGGTTGGGGAGGAGACAATGAGCAGTTCTTC.

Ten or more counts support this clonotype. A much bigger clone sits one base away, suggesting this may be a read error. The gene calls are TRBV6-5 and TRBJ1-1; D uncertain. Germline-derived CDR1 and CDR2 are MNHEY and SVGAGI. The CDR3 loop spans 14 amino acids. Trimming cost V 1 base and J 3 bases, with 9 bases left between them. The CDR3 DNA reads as TGTGCCAGCAGTTACTGGTACAAGGACACTGAAGCTTTCTTT. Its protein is CASSYWYKDTEAFF.

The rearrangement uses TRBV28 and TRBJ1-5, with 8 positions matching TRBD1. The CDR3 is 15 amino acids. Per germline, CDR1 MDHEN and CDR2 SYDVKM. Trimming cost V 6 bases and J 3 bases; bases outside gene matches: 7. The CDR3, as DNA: TGTGCCAGCAGCCACAGGGGGTCGGTCAATCAGCCCCAGCATTTT. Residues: CASSHRGSVNQPQHF. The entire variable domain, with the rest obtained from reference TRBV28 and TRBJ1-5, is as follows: DVKVTQSSRYLVKRTGEKVFLECVQDMDHENMFWYRQDPGLGLRLIYFSYDVKMKEKGDIPEGYSVSREKKERFSLILESASTNQTSMYLCASSHRGSVNQPQHFGDGTRLSIL.

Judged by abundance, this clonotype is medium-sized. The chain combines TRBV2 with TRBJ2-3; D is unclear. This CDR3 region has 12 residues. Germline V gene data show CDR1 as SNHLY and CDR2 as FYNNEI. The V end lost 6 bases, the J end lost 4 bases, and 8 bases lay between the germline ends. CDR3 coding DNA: TGTGCCAGCAGCCTGAATCCAGATACGCAGTATTTT. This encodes CASSLNPDTQYF.

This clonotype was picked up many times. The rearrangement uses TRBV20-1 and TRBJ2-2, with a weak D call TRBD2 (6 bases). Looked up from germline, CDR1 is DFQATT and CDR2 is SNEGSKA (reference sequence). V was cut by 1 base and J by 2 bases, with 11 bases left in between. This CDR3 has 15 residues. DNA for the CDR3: TGCAGTGCTAGAGCTGGTAGCGGAAACACCGGGGAGCTGTTTTTT. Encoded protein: CSARAGSGNTGELFF.